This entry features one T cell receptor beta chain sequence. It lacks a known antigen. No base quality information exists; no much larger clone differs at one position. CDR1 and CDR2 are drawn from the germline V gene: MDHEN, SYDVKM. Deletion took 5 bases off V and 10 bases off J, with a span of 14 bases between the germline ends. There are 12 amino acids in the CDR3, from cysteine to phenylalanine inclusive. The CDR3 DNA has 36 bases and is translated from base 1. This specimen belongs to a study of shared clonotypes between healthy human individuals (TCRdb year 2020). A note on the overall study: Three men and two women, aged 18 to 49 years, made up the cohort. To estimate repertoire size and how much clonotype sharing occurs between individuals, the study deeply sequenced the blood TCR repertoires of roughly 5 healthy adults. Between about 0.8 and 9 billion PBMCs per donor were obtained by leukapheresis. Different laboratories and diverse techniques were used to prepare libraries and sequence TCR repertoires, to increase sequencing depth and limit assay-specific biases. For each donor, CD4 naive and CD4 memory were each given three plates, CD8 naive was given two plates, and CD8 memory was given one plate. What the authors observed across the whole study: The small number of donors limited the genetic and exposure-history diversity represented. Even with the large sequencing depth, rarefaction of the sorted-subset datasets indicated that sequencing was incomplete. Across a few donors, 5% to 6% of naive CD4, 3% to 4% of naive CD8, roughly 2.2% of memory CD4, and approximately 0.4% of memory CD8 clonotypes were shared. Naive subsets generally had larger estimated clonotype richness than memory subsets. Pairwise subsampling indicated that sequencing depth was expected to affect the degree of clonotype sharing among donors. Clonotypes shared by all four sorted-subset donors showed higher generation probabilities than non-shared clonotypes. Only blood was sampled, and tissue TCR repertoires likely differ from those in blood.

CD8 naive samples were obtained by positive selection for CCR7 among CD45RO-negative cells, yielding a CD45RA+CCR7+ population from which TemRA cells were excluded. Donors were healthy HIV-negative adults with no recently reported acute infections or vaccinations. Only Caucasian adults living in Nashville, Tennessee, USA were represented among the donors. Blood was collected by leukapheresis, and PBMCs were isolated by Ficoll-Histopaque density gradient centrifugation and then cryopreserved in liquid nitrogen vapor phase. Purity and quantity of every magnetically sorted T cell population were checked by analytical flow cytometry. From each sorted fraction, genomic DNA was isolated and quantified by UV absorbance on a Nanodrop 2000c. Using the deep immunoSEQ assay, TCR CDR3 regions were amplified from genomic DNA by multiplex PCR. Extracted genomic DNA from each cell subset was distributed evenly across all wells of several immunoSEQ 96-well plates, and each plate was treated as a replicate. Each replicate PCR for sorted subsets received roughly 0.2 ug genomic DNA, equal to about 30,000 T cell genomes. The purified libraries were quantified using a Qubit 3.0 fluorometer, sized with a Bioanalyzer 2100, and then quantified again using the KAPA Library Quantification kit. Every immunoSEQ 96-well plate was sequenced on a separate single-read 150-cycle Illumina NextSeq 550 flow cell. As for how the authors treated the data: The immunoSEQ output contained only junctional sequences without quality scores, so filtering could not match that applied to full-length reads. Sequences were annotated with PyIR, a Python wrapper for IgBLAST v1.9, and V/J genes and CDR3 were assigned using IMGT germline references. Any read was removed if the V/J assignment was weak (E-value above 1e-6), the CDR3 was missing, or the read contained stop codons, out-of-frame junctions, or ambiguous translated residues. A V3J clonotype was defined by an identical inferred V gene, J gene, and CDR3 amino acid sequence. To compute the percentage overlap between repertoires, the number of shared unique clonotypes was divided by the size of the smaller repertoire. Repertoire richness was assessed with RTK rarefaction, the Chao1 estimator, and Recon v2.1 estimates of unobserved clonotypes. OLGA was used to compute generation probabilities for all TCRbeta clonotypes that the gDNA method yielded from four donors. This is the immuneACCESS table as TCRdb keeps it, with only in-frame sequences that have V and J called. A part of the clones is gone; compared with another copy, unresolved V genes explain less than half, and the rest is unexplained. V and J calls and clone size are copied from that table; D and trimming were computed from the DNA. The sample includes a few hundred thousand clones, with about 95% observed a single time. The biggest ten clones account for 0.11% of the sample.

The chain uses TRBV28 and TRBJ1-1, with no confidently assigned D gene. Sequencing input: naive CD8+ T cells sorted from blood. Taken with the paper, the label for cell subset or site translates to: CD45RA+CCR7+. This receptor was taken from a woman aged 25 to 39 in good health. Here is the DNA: TGTGCCAGCAGTCCCGGGGTGTGGGGAGCTTTCTTT. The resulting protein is CASSPGVWGAFF. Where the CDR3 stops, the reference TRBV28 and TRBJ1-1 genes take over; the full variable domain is DVKVTQSSRYLVKRTGEKVFLECVQDMDHENMFWYRQDPGLGLRLIYFSYDVKMKEKGDIPEGYSVSREKKERFSLILESASTNQTSMYLCASSPGVWGAFFGQGTRLTVV.